This T cell receptor beta chain was recovered during a study of T-cell memory formation after mild COVID-19. Notes on the study in general: In second-wave clones peaking day 37, SARS-CoV-2 specificity remained unconfirmed. Researchers found some responding clones in pre-infection memory, a sign that cross-reactive memory joined.

This clonotype was picked up many times. The antigen is undetermined. TCRdb ran MiXCR on the 5' RACE reads and lists one entry per CDR3 protein. The data show around 200,000 distinct CDR3 sequences, 7.5% to 10% seen once. The V gene end was trimmed by 4 bases and the J gene end by 4 bases; junction bases not matched to a gene: 9. The CDR3 runs 16 residues. CDR1 is SEHNR, CDR2 FQNEAQ, per germline (reference sequence). The sequencing input was PBMCs or a T cell subset sorted from them (not recorded which). The sequence came from a man aged 18-30 years who had mild COVID-19 (a few samples of this study predate the infection). Cell type and time point are not known. The V gene is TRBV7-9, the J gene TRBJ2-5, with 10 bases that match TRBD1. Here the CDR3 DNA reads TGTGCCAGCAGCTCGTTCGGGACAGGGGCGAGAGAGACCCAGTACTTC. It yields the protein CASSSFGTGARETQYF.